This T cell receptor (beta chain) was captured by sequencing in a study of response to subunit inactivated influenza vaccine. Study results and limitations: The authors suggested that every seasonal influenza vaccination recruits few new T cells.

Details on this clonotype: Its antigen is not identified.

TCRdb recomputed calls from the RT-PCR reads with MiXCR, one row per CDR3 protein. The table lists 500,000 to 600,000 distinct CDR3 sequences, 12% of them singletons. The clonotype comes from a man aged 45-65 years who received an inactivated influenza vaccine. The input for sequencing was PBMCs from blood, taken on the day of vaccination.

CDR3 coding DNA: TGTGCCAGCAGCTCATTTACAGGGAAAGTAGATACGCAGTATTTT. It yields the protein CASSSFTGKVDTQYF. V and J are TRBV7-6 and TRBJ2-3; D perhaps matches TRBD1 (6 bases). The V end lost 4 bases, the J end lost 5 bases, and 16 bases lay between the germline ends. CDR3 length: 15 amino acids. CDR1 and CDR2 from the germline V gene are SGHVS and FNYEAQ.